This T cell receptor (beta chain) is from a study of response to subunit inactivated influenza vaccine. A single record per CDR3 protein comes from TCRdb applying MiXCR to the RT-PCR reads. This sample has about 500,000 distinct CDR3 sequences, with more than 15% found just once. The source was CD4+ T cells sorted from PBMCs, collected approximately 25 months after vaccination. The origin of this receptor is a man between 50 and 69 years old who received an inactivated influenza vaccine.

The CDR3 DNA reads TGCAGTGCTAGTCCCGGGTGGGGCGGTCAGCCCCAGCATTTT. It yields the protein CSASPGWGGQPQHF. The chain employs TRBV20-1 and TRBJ1-5; possibly TRBD1 for D (5 bases). The V end was cut by 3 bases, the J end by 6 bases, with 15 bases between. The CDR3 runs 14 residues. Germline V gives CDR1 DFQATT, CDR2 SNEGSKA (reference sequence).